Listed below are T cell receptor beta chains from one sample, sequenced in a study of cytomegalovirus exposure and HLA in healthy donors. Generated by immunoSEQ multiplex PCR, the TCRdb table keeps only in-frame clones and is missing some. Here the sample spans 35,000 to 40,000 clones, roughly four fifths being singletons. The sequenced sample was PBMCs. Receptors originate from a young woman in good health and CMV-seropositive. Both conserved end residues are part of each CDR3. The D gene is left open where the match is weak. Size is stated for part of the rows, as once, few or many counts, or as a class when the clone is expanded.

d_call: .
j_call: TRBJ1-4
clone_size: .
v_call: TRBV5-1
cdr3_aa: CASSQQVNEKLFF
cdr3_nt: TGCGCCAGCAGCCAGCAGGTTAATGAAAAACTGTTTTTT

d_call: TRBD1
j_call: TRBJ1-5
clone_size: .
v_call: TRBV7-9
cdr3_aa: CASSLTGGAGQPQHF
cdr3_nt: TGTGCCAGCAGCTTAACAGGGGGCGCCGGTCAGCCCCAGCATTTT

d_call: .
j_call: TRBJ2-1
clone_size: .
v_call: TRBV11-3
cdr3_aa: CASSLDAGNEQFF
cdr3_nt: TGTGCCAGCAGCTTGGACGCGGGAAATGAGCAGTTCTTC

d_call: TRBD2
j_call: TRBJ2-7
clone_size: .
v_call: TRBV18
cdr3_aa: CASSSDDWGGISYEQYF
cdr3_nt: TGTGCCAGCTCATCAGATGACTGGGGGGGAATCTCCTACGAGCAGTACTTC

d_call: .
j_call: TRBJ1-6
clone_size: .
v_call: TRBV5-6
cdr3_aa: CASSLEGGDSPLHF
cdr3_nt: TGTGCCAGCAGCTTGGAGGGGGGGGATTCACCCCTCCACTTT

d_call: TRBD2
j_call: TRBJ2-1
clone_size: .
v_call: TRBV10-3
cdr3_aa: CAISEVSSGRANNEQFF
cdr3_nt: TGTGCCATCAGTGAGGTTTCTAGCGGGAGGGCGAACAATGAGCAGTTCTTC

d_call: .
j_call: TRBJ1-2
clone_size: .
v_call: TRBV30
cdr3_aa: CAWSKDLNYGYTF
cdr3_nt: TGTGCCTGGAGTAAAGACTTAAACTATGGCTACACCTTC

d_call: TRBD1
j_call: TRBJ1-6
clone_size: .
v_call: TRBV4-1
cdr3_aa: CASSQGPGGASPLHF
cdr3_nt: TGCGCCAGCAGCCAAGGACCAGGGGGAGCTTCACCCCTCCACTTT

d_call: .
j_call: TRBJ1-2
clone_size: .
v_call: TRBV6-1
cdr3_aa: CASTNGYTDGYTF
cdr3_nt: TGTGCCAGCACCAACGGGTATACCGATGGCTACACCTTC

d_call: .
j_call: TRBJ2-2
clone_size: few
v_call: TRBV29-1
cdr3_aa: CSVEVADINTGELFF
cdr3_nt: TGCAGCGTTGAAGTAGCGGATATAAACACCGGGGAGCTGTTTTTT

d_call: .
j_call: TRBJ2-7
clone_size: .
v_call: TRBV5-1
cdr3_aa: CASSLGGYRVNEQYF
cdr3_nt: TGCGCCAGCAGCTTGGGGGGGTACAGGGTTAACGAGCAGTACTTC

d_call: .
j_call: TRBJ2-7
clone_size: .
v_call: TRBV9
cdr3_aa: CASSVGGLLSYEQYF
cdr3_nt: TGTGCCAGCAGCGTAGGGGGGCTACTTTCCTACGAGCAGTACTTC

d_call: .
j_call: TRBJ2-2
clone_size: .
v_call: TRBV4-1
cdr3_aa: CASSPDTGELFF
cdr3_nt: TGCGCCAGCAGCCCTGACACCGGGGAGCTGTTTTTT

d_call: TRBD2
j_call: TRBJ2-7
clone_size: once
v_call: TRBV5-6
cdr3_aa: CASSLVSASGSYEQYF
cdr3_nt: TGTGCCAGCAGCTTGGTTTCGGCTAGCGGTTCCTACGAGCAGTACTTC

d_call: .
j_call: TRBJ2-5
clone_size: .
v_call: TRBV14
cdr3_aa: CASSQAGTPNNQYF
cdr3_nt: TGTGCCAGCAGCCAAGCAGGGACACCAAATAACCAGTACTTC

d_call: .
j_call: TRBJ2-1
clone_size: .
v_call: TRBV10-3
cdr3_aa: CAISESTGWEQFF
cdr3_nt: TGTGCCATCAGTGAGTCGACTGGATGGGAGCAGTTCTTC

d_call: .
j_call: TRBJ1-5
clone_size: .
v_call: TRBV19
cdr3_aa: CASSINGDQPQHF
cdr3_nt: TGTGCCAGTAGTATTAACGGGGATCAGCCCCAGCATTTT

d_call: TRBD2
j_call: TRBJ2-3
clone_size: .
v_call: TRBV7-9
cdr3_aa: CASSFYSGGSSSTDTQYF
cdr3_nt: TGTGCCAGCAGCTTCTATAGCGGGGGGTCGTCCAGCACAGATACGCAGTATTTT

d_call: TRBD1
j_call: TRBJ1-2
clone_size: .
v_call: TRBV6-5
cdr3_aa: CASRMTGLEVGYTF
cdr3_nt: TGTGCCAGCAGGATGACAGGGCTCGAGGTTGGCTACACCTTC

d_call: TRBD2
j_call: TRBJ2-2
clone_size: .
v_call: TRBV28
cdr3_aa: CASSTHNSGGAFTGELFF
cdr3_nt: TGTGCCAGCAGTACCCACAATAGCGGGGGGGCGTTCACCGGGGAGCTGTTTTTT

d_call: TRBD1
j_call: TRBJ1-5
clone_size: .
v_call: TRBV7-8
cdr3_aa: CASSPGTGAYQPQHF
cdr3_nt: TGTGCCAGCAGCCCAGGGACAGGGGCTTATCAGCCCCAGCATTTT

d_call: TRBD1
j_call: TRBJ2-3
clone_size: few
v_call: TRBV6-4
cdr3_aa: CASSATGTGGLGTDTQYF
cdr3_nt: TGTGCCAGCAGCGCTACCGGGACAGGAGGTCTTGGCACAGATACGCAGTATTTT

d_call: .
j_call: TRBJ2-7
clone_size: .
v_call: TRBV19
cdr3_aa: CASSIPGVKRGEQYF
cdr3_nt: TGTGCCAGTAGTATCCCCGGGGTCAAACGGGGCGAGCAGTACTTC

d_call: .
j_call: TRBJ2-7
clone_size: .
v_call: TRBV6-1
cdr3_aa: CASSNYGEPYEQYF
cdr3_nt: TGTGCCAGCAGCAACTACGGCGAGCCCTACGAGCAGTACTTC

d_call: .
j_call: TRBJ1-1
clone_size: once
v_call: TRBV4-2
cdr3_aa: CASSVTENTEAFF
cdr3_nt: TGTGCCAGCAGCGTGACAGAGAACACTGAAGCTTTCTTT

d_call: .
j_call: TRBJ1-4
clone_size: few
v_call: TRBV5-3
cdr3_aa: CARSLEERNEKLFF
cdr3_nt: TGTGCCAGAAGCTTAGAGGAAAGGAATGAAAAACTGTTTTTT

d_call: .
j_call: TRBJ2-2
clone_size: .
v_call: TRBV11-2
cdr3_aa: CASSPPRGSGELFF
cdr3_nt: TGTGCCAGCAGCCCCCCCCGGGGGTCCGGGGAGCTGTTTTTT

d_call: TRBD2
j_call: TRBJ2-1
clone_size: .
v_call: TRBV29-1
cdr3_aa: CSATTSGSYNEQFF
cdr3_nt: TGCAGCGCAACGACTAGCGGGAGCTACAATGAGCAGTTCTTC

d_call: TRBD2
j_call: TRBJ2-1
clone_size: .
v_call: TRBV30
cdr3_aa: CAWSGLAGGIGKQFF
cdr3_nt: TGTGCCTGGAGTGGTCTAGCGGGAGGAATTGGAAAGCAGTTCTTC

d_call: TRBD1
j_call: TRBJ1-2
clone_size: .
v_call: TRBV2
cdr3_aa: CAATGGSNYGYTF
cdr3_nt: TGTGCCGCGACAGGGGGCTCTAACTATGGCTACACCTTC

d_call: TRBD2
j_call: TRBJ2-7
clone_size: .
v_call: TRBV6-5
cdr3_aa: CASSPWTSGDYEQYF
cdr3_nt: TGTGCCAGCAGTCCTTGGACTAGCGGGGACTACGAGCAGTACTTC

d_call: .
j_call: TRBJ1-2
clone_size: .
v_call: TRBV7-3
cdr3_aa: CASSLYRSSGYTF
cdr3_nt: TGTGCCAGCAGCTTATACCGGTCGTCTGGCTACACCTTC

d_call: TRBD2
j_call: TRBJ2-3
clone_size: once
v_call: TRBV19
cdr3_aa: CASTHGGGEDTQYF
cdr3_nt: TGTGCCAGTACCCATGGGGGGGGTGAAGATACGCAGTATTTT

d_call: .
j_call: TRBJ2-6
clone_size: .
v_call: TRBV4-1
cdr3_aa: CASSQDMGVGANVLPF
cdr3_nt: TGCGCCAGCAGCCAAGATATGGGGGTGGGGGCCAACGTCCTGCCTTTC

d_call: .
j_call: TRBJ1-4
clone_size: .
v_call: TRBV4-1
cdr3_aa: CASSLRGGAPNEKLFF
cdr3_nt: TGCGCCAGCAGCCTCAGAGGGGGGGCCCCTAATGAAAAACTGTTTTTT

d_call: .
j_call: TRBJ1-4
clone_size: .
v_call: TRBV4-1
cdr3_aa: CASSQRGGGTNEKLFF
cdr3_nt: TGCGCCAGCAGCCAGCGAGGCGGGGGAACTAATGAAAAACTGTTTTTT

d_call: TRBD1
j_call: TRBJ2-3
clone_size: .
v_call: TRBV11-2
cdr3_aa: CASSSGQGDLRDTQYF
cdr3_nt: TGTGCCAGCAGCTCGGGACAGGGAGACCTCCGAGATACGCAGTATTTT

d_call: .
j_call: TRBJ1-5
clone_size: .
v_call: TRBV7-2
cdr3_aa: CASSSGVFGNQPQHF
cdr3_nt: TGTGCCAGCAGCTCCGGGGTCTTTGGCAATCAGCCCCAGCATTTT

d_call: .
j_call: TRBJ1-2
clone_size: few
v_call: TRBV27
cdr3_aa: CASSSIYGTPSFNYGYTF
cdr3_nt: TGTGCCAGCAGTTCAATATACGGGACACCCTCATTTAACTATGGCTACACCTTC

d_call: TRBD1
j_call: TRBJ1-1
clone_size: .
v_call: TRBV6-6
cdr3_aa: CASSYLQGGNTEAFF
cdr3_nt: TGTGCCAGCAGTTACCTACAGGGGGGGAACACTGAAGCTTTCTTT

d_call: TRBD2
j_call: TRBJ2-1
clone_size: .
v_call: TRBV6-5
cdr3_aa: CASSGTSGSEQFF
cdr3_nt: TGTGCCAGCAGCGGGACTAGCGGAAGTGAGCAGTTCTTC

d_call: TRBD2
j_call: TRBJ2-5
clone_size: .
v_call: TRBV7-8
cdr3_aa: CASRNASGGWETQYF
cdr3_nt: TGTGCCAGCAGAAATGCTAGCGGGGGGTGGGAGACCCAGTACTTC

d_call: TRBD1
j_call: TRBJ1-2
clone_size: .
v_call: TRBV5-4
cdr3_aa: CASSSYRDRGYSGYTF
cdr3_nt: TGTGCCAGCAGCTCCTACCGGGACAGGGGTTATAGTGGCTACACCTTC

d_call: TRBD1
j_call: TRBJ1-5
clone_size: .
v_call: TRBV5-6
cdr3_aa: CASSLRGQGAMSQHF
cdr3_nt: TGTGCCAGCAGCCTTAGGGGACAGGGGGCGATGTCCCAGCATTTT

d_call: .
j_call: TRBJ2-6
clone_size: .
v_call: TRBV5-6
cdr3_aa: CASSSISGANVLTF
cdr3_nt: TGTGCCAGCAGCTCCATCTCTGGGGCCAACGTCCTGACTTTC

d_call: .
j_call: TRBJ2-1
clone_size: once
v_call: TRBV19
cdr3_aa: CASTLGGAGSSYNEQFF
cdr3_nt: TGTGCCAGTACCCTGGGGGGGGCGGGGAGCTCCTACAATGAGCAGTTCTTC

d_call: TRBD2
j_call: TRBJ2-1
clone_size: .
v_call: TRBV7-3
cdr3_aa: CASSSWTSGGANPEQFF
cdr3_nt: TGTGCCAGCAGCTCGTGGACTAGCGGGGGGGCCAACCCTGAGCAGTTCTTC

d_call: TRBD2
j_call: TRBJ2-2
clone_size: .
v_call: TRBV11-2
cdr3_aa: CASSLEGGLAGVFNTGELFF
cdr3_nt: TGTGCCAGCAGCTTAGAAGGTGGGCTAGCGGGAGTTTTTAACACCGGGGAGCTGTTTTTT

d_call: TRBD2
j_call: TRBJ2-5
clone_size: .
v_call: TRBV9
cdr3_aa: CASSVEGLAEETQYF
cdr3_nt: TGTGCCAGCAGCGTAGAGGGACTAGCGGAAGAGACCCAGTACTTC

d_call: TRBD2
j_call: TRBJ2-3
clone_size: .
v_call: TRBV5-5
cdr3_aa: CASSGSGGATDTQYF
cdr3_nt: TGTGCCAGCAGCGGTAGCGGGGGGGCCACAGATACGCAGTATTTT

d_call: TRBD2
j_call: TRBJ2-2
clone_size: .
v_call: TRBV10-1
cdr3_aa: CASRVAGDPENLNTGELFF
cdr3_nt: TGCGCCAGCAGGGTAGCGGGGGACCCAGAGAACTTGAACACCGGGGAGCTGTTTTTT

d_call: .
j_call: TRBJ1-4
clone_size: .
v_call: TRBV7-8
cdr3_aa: CASRDRSGVDTQGKLFF
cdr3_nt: TGTGCCAGCAGGGACAGATCAGGGGTGGATACTCAGGGAAAACTGTTTTTT

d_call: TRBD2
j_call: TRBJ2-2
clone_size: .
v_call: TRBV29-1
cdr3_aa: CSASLAEGGTGELFF
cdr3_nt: TGCAGCGCCTCCCTGGCGGAGGGAGGGACCGGGGAGCTGTTTTTT

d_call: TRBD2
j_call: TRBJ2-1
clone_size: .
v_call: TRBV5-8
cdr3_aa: CASSHPGTSGSSYNEQFF
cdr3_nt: TGTGCCAGCAGCCACCCCGGGACTAGCGGGAGCTCCTACAATGAGCAGTTCTTC

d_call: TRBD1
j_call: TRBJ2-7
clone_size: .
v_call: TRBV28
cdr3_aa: CASRGQGASYEQYF
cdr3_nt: TGTGCCAGCAGGGGACAGGGAGCCTCCTACGAGCAGTACTTC

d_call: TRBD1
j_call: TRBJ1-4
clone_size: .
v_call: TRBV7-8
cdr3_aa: CASSSGQGQGEKLFF
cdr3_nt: TGTGCCAGCAGCTCGGGACAGGGGCAAGGGGAAAAACTGTTTTTT

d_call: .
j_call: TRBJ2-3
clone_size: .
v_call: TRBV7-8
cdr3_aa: CASSRSGRQYF
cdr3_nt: TGTGCCAGCAGTCGTAGCGGCAGGCAGTATTTT

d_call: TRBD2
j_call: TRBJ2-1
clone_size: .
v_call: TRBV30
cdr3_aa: CAWSHGVGGASEQFF
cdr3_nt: TGTGCCTGGAGCCACGGTGTCGGGGGGGCTAGTGAGCAGTTCTTC

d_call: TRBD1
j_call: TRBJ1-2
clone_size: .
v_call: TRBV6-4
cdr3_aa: CASSEWTGDSYGYTF
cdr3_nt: TGTGCCAGCAGTGAGTGGACAGGGGACTCCTATGGCTACACCTTC